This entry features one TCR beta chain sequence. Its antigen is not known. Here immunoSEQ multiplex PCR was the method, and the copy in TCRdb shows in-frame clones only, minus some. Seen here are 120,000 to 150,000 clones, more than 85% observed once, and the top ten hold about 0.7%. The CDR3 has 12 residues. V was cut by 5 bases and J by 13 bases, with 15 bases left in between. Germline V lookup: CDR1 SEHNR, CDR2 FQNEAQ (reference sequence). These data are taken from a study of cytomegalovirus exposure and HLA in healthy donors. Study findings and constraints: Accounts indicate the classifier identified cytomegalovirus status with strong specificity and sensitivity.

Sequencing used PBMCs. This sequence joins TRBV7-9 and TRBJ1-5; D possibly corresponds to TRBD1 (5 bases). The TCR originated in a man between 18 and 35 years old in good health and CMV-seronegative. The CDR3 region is CASSTPGRDQHF. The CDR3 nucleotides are TGTGCCAGCAGCACCCCAGGGAGGGATCAGCATTTT.